The source of this T cell receptor (beta chain) is a study of technical replicates of blood from several donors. CDR1 is WSHSY, CDR2 SAAADI, per germline. The CDR3 sequence is 14 residues long. Trimming took 6 bases from V and 1 from J, leaving 10 bases between them. The data were produced by immunoSEQ multiplex PCR, yet TCRdb's version contains in-frame clones alone and is incomplete. The sample includes about 74,000 clones, more than 85% of them seen just once. The TCR was taken from a human donor in good health. Material for sequencing was T cells isolated from PBMCs. This chain connects TRBV10-2 to TRBJ1-3; D is unresolved. The CDR3 reads CASSLHISGNTIYF. Here the CDR3 DNA reads TGCGCCAGCAGCTTACATATTTCTGGAAACACCATATATTTT.